This T cell receptor beta chain emerged from a study of memory CD4+ T cells and cytomegalovirus serostatus. V lost 2 bases to trimming and J lost 5 bases, with 12 bases between them. Germline CDR1 is MNHEY and CDR2 is SVGAGI. The CDR3 covers 14 residues. Single viable CD3+CD4+CD8-CD45RO+ cells were sorted as the memory CD4+ T cells. Data came from immunoSEQ multiplex PCR; TCRdb stores just in-frame clones and leaves some out. The repertoire includes approximately 60,000 clones, about 70% of them detected once, and 2% to 3% sits in the top ten. This clone was recorded only once. The gene calls are TRBV6-5 and TRBJ2-5; the D call may be TRBD1 or TRBD2 (5 bases each). Specimen: memory CD4+ T cells from blood. This TCR derives from an adult in good health and CMV-seropositive. For the CDR3, the DNA is TGTGCCAGCAGTTACCGGGGCCCGCCGGAGACCCAGTACTTC. It translates to CASSYRGPPETQYF.